What follows is one TCR beta chain and its context. Its antigen is not known. The CDR3 consists of 15 residues. The V end lost 5 bases, the J end lost 0 bases, and 11 bases lay between the germline ends. CDR1 is LNHNV, CDR2 YYDKDF, per germline (reference sequence). The entry originates in a study of T-cell memory formation after mild COVID-19. Study-level results: Whether second-wave clones peaking at day 37 were SARS-CoV-2 specific went unconfirmed.

TCRdb re-called the 5' RACE reads with MiXCR, one entry per CDR3 protein. The table shows hundreds of thousands of distinct CDR3 sequences, with around 15% occurring only once. The chain links TRBV15 to TRBJ1-5; possibly TRBD1 for D (5 bases). This clonotype was obtained from a man younger than 30 who had mild COVID-19 (a few samples of this study predate the infection). Cell type and time point are not known. Sequenced input: PBMCs or a T cell subset sorted from them (not recorded which). The CDR3 region is CATSGGGNSNQPQHF. In nucleotides, the CDR3 is TGTGCCACCAGCGGCGGGGGGAATAGCAATCAGCCCCAGCATTTT.